One and the same sample provided the 26 T cell receptor beta chains below, sequenced in a study of cytomegalovirus exposure and HLA in healthy donors. Primers included in the PCR were 60 Vbeta and 13 Jbeta primers. Assay used: immunoSEQ multiplex PCR; TCRdb lists only in-frame clones, some missing. The profile shows about 150,000 clones, approximately 86% of them singletons. Sequencing input: PBMCs. The receptors here all came from a woman aged 40 to 50 in good health and CMV-seronegative.

On this clone itself: This sample includes further DNA sequences coding for the same CDR3. The chain employs TRBV9 and TRBJ1-2; TRBD1 matches 8 bases. Per germline, CDR1 SGDLS and CDR2 YYNGEE. The CDR3 covers 15 residues. Germline trimming cut 4 bases from V and 2 bases from J; bases unmatched to any gene: 7. CDR3 region: CASSTRDRPNYGYTF. CDR3 DNA sequence: TGTGCCAGCAGCACACGGGACAGGCCCAACTATGGCTACACCTTC. Based on the CDR3 plus reference TRBV9 and TRBJ1-2, the full variable domain is DSGVTQTPKHLITATGQRVTLRCSPRSGDLSVYWYQQSLDQGLQFLIQYYNGEERAKGNILERFSAQQFPDLHSELNLSSLELGDSALYFCASSTRDRPNYGYTFGSGTRLTVV.

The rearrangement joins TRBV6-1 to TRBJ2-7; D is possibly TRBD2 (7 bases). With 1 base removed from V and 3 bases from J, the gap between germline ends came to 13 bases. The CDR3 runs to 15 residues. Germline values: CDR1 MNHNS, CDR2 SASEGT. The CDR3 protein is CASSEGGGAHYEQYF. CDR3 coding DNA: TGTGCCAGCAGTGAAGGAGGGGGGGCCCACTACGAGCAGTACTTC.

V usage is TRBV5-1 and J usage is TRBJ2-7; possible D gene TRBD2, 5 bases. Germline V gene lookup returns CDR1 SGHRS and CDR2 YFSETQ. V lost 1 base to trimming and J lost 7 bases, with 12 bases between them. The CDR3 totals 13 residues. The CDR3 DNA follows: TGCGCCAGCAGCTTGTCCACGGGAAGAGAGCAGTACTTC. Translating it yields CASSLSTGREQYF.

V and J are TRBV28 and TRBJ2-2; D is unclear. The CDR3 has 12 amino acids. CDR1 and CDR2 (germline): MDHEN, SYDVKM. Trimming took 7 bases from V and 2 from J, leaving 5 bases between them. In DNA form, the CDR3 reads TGTGCCAGCAACCTAAACACCGGGGAGCTGTTTTTT. Translated, it gives CASNLNTGELFF.

V and J are TRBV5-1 and TRBJ2-1, with 8 bases that match TRBD1. Trimming cost V 4 bases and J 4 bases; bases outside gene matches: 4. Germline V CDR1 and CDR2: SGHRS, YFSETQ. The CDR3 spans 14 residues. The CDR3 loop reads CASSTQGGYNEQFF. CDR3 coding DNA: TGCGCCAGCAGCACACAGGGGGGTTACAATGAGCAGTTCTTC.

The V call is TRBV9, the J call TRBJ1-4, with 10 bases identical to TRBD1. Trimming took 0 bases from V and 11 from J; bases not matched to a gene: 4. CDR3 length: 14 amino acids. Germline CDR1 is SGDLS and CDR2 is YYNGEE. This chain's CDR3 is CASSVGGQGGKLFF. Written as DNA, the CDR3 is TGTGCCAGCAGCGTAGGAGGACAGGGGGGCAAACTGTTTTTT.

The gene calls are TRBV5-1 and TRBJ2-7; 11 nucleotides agree with TRBD2. The J segment lost 5 bases and the V segment lost 2 bases, leaving 12 bases of the junction unmatched. The CDR3 is 17 amino acids. The germline V gene encodes CDR1 SGHRS and CDR2 YFSETQ. As DNA, the CDR3 is TGCGCCAGCAGCTTTACTTTCCGGACTAGCGGGTCTAACGAGCAGTACTTC. Translated, it gives CASSFTFRTSGSNEQYF.

This sequence joins TRBV7-9 and TRBJ1-1, with no clear D. V lost 1 base to trimming and J lost 1 base, with 7 bases between them. CDR1 and CDR2 from the germline V gene are SEHNR and FQNEAQ (reference sequence). The CDR3 is 14 residues long. The CDR3: CASSLDSKNTEAFF. In nucleotides, the CDR3 is TGTGCCAGCAGCTTAGACAGCAAGAACACTGAAGCTTTCTTT.

The genes are TRBV28 and TRBJ2-3, with a tentative D call TRBD2 (5 bases). The CDR3 is 14 amino acids. The V gene's germline CDR1 is MDHEN and CDR2 SYDVKM. V lost 8 bases and J 3 bases, leaving 15 bases between the germline ends. The CDR3 coding sequence is TGTGCCAGCTCCTGGCGAGAGGGAACAGATACGCAGTATTTT. Translation gives CASSWREGTDTQYF.

This chain joins TRBV5-1 and TRBJ2-5; 7 bases line up with TRBD2. Germline trimming cut 0 bases from V and 4 bases from J; bases unmatched to any gene: 6. The CDR3 covers 15 residues. Per the germline V gene, CDR1 is SGHRS and CDR2 is YFSETQ. This chain's CDR3 is CASSLVPSSGETQYF. Here the CDR3 DNA reads TGCGCCAGCAGCTTGGTCCCGTCTAGCGGAGAGACCCAGTACTTC.

The V and J genes are TRBV10-1 and TRBJ2-7, with 12 positions matching TRBD2. The CDR3 extends over 14 amino acids. Germline CDR1 and CDR2: WNHNN and SYGVQD (reference sequence). V lost 6 bases to trimming and J lost 2 bases; unmatched junction nucleotides: 2. CDR3 residues: CASSWTSGTYEQYF. CDR3 nucleotides: TGCGCCAGCAGCTGGACTAGCGGGACCTACGAGCAGTACTTC.

V is TRBV7-8 and J is TRBJ2-7, with no clear D. The CDR3 spans 14 residues. With 6 bases removed from V and 3 bases from J, the gap between germline ends came to 15 bases. CDR1 and CDR2 (germline): SGHVS, FQNEAQ. The CDR3 loop is CASSSDIPYYEQYF. CDR3 nucleotide sequence: TGTGCCAGCAGTTCCGACATACCTTACTACGAGCAGTACTTC.

The chain recombines TRBV28 with TRBJ2-7; D perhaps matches TRBD2 (6 bases). The V end lost 6 bases, the J end lost 0 bases, and 18 bases lay between the germline ends. The CDR3 loop spans 16 amino acids. CDR1 MDHEN and CDR2 SYDVKM come from the germline V gene. The CDR3, as DNA: TGTGCCAGCAGCCCAAGGAGGGCCTCGGGCTCCTACGAGCAGTACTTC. Encoded protein: CASSPRRASGSYEQYF.

Only a few counts were recorded for this clone. The chain carries TRBV27 and TRBJ2-2; TRBD2 is a possible D gene (6 bases). The CDR3 extends over 19 amino acids. The ends were cut back, 0 bases at V and 4 bases at J, with 21 bases in the middle. The V gene's germline CDR1 is MNHEY and CDR2 SMNVEV (reference sequence). CDR3 DNA sequence: TGTGCCAGCAGTTTATCAAATTATGGGTGGCGGGACCTCACCGGGGAGCTGTTTTTT. Translation gives CASSLSNYGWRDLTGELFF.

This rearrangement joins TRBV11-3 to TRBJ2-5, with 11 bases fitting TRBD1. Unmatched junction bases numbered 9, after V lost 4 bases and J lost 5 bases. Germline V CDR1 and CDR2: SGHNT, YENEEA. This CDR3 comprises 16 residues. CDR3 residues: CASSSALDRGLETQYF. The CDR3 DNA follows: TGTGCCAGCAGCTCTGCTCTGGACAGGGGGCTCGAGACCCAGTACTTC.

This chain connects TRBV15 to TRBJ2-7, with unresolved D. The CDR3 totals 15 residues. Trimming stripped 1 base from V and 2 bases from J, with 12 bases between. The germline gives CDR1 LNHNV, CDR2 YYDKDF (reference sequence). The CDR3 bases are TGTGCCACCAGCAGAGCCAGGAACAGCCCCTACGAGCAGTACTTC. Residues: CATSRARNSPYEQYF. The full variable domain, completed using reference TRBV15 and TRBJ2-7, is DAMVIQNPRYQVTQFGKPVTLSCSQTLNHNVMYWYQQKSSQAPKLLFHYYDKDFNNEADTPDNFQSRRPNTSFCFLDIRSPGLGDTAMYLCATSRARNSPYEQYFGPGTRLTVT.

V gene TRBV19 combines with J gene TRBJ2-2; 7 bases agree with TRBD2. The CDR3 runs to 16 residues. V dropped 3 bases and J dropped 7; count of bases not matched to a gene: 11. Germline CDR1 is LNHDA and CDR2 is SQIVND (reference sequence). As DNA, the CDR3 is TGTGCCAGTAGTATGTTTCGGGAGGATCTGGGCGGGGAGCTGTTTTTT. Translated, it gives CASSMFREDLGGELFF.

This rearrangement joins TRBV15 to TRBJ2-5, with 15 bases aligning to TRBD2. V trimming: 5 bases; J trimming: 1 base; junction bases outside the gene matches: 8. Germline CDR1 reads LNHNV; CDR2 reads YYDKDF (reference sequence). The CDR3 is made up of 18 amino acids. The DNA of the CDR3 is TGTGCCACCAGCGAGGGACTAGCGGGAGGAGGGGGCCAAGAGACCCAGTACTTC. Its protein product is CATSEGLAGGGGQETQYF.

The rearrangement uses TRBV5-1 and TRBJ2-1; TRBD2 matches 11 bases. Trimming took 3 bases from V and 4 from J; bases not matched to a gene: 9. Germline V gives CDR1 SGHRS, CDR2 YFSETQ. The CDR3 spans 17 residues. Written as DNA, the CDR3 is TGCGCCAGCAGCTCGTCCTTACTAGCGGGAGTATACAATGAGCAGTTCTTC. Translated, it gives CASSSSLLAGVYNEQFF.

V and J are TRBV5-1 and TRBJ1-1; TRBD1 agrees at 7 bases. Germline lookup yields CDR1 SGHRS and CDR2 YFSETQ. The CDR3 has 13 amino acids. V gave up 5 bases and J gave up 6 bases; unmatched junction bases: 7. CDR3 coding DNA: TGCGCCAGCAGGTTGACAGGGAGGGCTGAAGCTTTCTTT. Translated: CASRLTGRAEAFF.

The chain employs TRBV30 and TRBJ2-3, with D possibly matching TRBD2 (5 bases). The CDR3 has 14 amino acids. Germline V lookup: CDR1 GTSNPN, CDR2 SVGIG (reference sequence). Trimming stripped 5 bases from V and 2 bases from J, with 14 bases between. This chain's CDR3 is CAWDYGDSTDTQYF. In DNA form, the CDR3 reads TGTGCCTGGGATTACGGGGATTCCACAGATACGCAGTATTTT. The complete variable domain, with remaining parts taken from reference TRBV30 and TRBJ2-3, reads SQTIHQWPATLVQPVGSPLSLECTVEGTSNPNLYWYRQAAGRGLQLLFYSVGIGQISSEVPQNLSASRPQDRQFILSSKKLLLSDSGFYLCAWDYGDSTDTQYFGPGTRLTVL.

This clone has only one observation. V and J are TRBV7-9 and TRBJ2-5, with D possibly matching TRBD2 (5 bases). Germline lookup yields CDR1 SEHNR and CDR2 FQNEAQ (reference sequence). V lost 11 bases, J lost 1 base, and 14 bases lay in between. CDR3 length equals 13 residues. This chain's CDR3 is CAVTGIPQETQYF. DNA of the CDR3: TGTGCCGTGACGGGGATTCCCCAAGAGACCCAGTACTTC.

V usage is TRBV6-4 and J usage is TRBJ2-3; 7 bases match TRBD2. The CDR3 consists of 15 residues. CDR1 and CDR2 from the germline V gene are MRHNA and SNTAGT. V gave up 2 bases and J gave up 0 bases; unmatched junction bases: 2. Here the CDR3 reads CASSDAAGSTDTQYF. The CDR3 DNA sequence: TGTGCCAGCAGTGACGCAGCGGGAAGCACAGATACGCAGTATTTT.

For the CDR3, the DNA is TGTGCCAGCAGCTCTCAGGCCCATCGAGACAATGAGCAGTTCTTC. Amino acid sequence: CASSSQAHRDNEQFF. V is TRBV11-3 and J is TRBJ2-1, with D uncertain. V lost 4 bases, J lost 5 bases, and 15 bases lay in between. The CDR3 extends over 15 amino acids. Per germline, CDR1 SGHNT and CDR2 YENEEA.

The chain couples TRBV7-2 to TRBJ2-7; 9 bases match TRBD1. CDR1 SGHTA and CDR2 FQGNSA come from the germline V gene. The ends lost 1 base at V and 2 bases at J; junction bases unmatched: 3. The CDR3 runs to 15 residues. In nucleotides, the CDR3 is TGTGCCAGCAGCTTAGTCGGACAGGGGCCCTACGAGCAGTACTTC. Translating it yields CASSLVGQGPYEQYF. Complete variable domain (other parts from reference TRBV7-2 and TRBJ2-7): GAGVSQSPSNKVTEKGKDVELRCDPISGHTALYWYRQSLGQGLEFLIYFQGNSAPDKSGLPSDRFSAERTGGSVSTLTIQRTQQEDSAVYLCASSLVGQGPYEQYFGPGTRLTVT.

This chain uses TRBV13 with TRBJ1-2; TRBD1 might be the D (5 bases). The CDR3 is made up of 13 amino acids. Germline loops: CDR1 PRHDT, CDR2 FYEKMQ (reference sequence). V lost 2 bases and J 4 bases, leaving 8 bases between the germline ends. CDR3 nucleotide sequence: TGTGCCAGCAGCTTATCGGGGGTCTATGGCTACACCTTC. Its translation is CASSLSGVYGYTF. Together with reference TRBV13 and TRBJ1-2, the CDR3 gives the full variable domain: AAGVIQSPRHLIKEKRETATLKCYPIPRHDTVYWYQQGPGQDPQFLISFYEKMQSDKGSIPDRFSAQQFSDYHSELNMSSLELGDSALYFCASSLSGVYGYTFGSGTRLTVV.